A single T cell receptor (beta chain) is shown here with its context. Compared with germline, one end of the junction differs, possibly owing to a read error. The source of the sample is a study of blood T cells in healthy people across ages. A sample-barcoded 5' primer and a J-beta primer mix were used in a second PCR of about 7 to 12 cycles. TCRdb fed the 5' RACE reads into MiXCR, producing one record per CDR3 protein. The data contain roughly 1,500,000 distinct CDR3 sequences, about 35% of them singletons. Per germline, CDR1 SGDLS and CDR2 YYNGEE. CDR3 size: 15 residues. The source of this sequence is a woman aged 25 to 39 in good health. The chain uses TRBV9 and TRBJ2-5; TRBD1 agrees at 8 bases. The source material was blood. CDR3 sequence (DNA): TGTGTCAGCAGCGTATTAGCAGGGGGCTCACAGACCCAGTACTTC. Protein product: CVSSVLAGGSQTQYF.